Listed here are 2 T cell receptor beta chains from one sample, sequenced in a study of T cells after yellow fever vaccination. TCRdb re-called the 5' RACE reads through MiXCR, storing one row per CDR3 protein. Of about 580,000 distinct CDR3 sequences listed, around 16% are singletons. Sequenced material: PBMCs, taken 5 days after the first yellow fever vaccination. The receptor source for this set is a man younger than 30 who received the YFV17D yellow fever vaccine.

The J gene is TRBJ2-5, the V gene TRBV5-1, with D unclear. The CDR3 sequence is 15 residues long. V lost 2 bases and J 5 bases, leaving 16 bases between the germline ends. Per the germline V gene, CDR1 is SGHRS and CDR2 is YFSETQ. The CDR3 DNA is TGCGCCAGCAGCTTCTCTCGGGCTGGAAGGGAGACCCAGTACTTC. It encodes CASSFSRAGRETQYF.

The genes are TRBV4-2 and TRBJ1-1; the match to TRBD1 covers 9 bases. CDR3 length: 17 amino acids. Germline V CDR1 and CDR2: LGHNA, YNFKEQ. V was clipped by 2 bases and J by 0 bases; unmatched bases: 7. This CDR3 reads CASSQQDRGDMNTEAFF. The CDR3, as DNA: TGTGCCAGCAGCCAACAAGACAGGGGGGATATGAACACTGAAGCTTTCTTT.